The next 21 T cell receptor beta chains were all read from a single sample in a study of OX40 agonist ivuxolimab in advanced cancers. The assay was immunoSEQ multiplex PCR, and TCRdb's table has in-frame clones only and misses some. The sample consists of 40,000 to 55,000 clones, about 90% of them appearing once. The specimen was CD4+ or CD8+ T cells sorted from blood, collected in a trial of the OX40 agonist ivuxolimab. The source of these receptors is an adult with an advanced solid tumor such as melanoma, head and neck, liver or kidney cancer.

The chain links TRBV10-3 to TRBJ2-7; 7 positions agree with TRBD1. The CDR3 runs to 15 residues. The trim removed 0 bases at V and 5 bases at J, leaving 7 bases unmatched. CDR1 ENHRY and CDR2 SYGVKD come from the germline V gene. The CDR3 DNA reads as TGTGCCATCAGTGAGTCGAGACAGGGAAGCCACGAGCAGTACTTC. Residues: CAISESRQGSHEQYF.

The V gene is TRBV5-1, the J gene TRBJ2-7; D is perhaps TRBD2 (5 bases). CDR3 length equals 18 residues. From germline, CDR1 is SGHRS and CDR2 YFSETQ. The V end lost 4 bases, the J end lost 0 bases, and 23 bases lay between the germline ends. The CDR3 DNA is TGCGCCAGCAGCCCAGAGGCGGTAGGAGCGGTTAGCTCCTACGAGCAGTACTTC. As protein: CASSPEAVGAVSSYEQYF.

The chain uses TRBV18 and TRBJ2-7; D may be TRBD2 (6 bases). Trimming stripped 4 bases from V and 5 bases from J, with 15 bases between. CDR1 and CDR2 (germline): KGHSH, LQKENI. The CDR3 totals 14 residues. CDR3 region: CASSLTRSGDEQYF. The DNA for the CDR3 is TGTGCCAGCTCACTAACTCGTTCGGGGGACGAGCAGTACTTC. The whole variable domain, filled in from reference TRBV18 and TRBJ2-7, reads NAGVMQNPRHLVRRRGQEARLRCSPMKGHSHVYWYRQLPEEGLKFMVYLQKENIIDESGMPKERFSAEFPKEGPSILRIQQVVRGDSAAYFCASSLTRSGDEQYFGPGTRLTVT.

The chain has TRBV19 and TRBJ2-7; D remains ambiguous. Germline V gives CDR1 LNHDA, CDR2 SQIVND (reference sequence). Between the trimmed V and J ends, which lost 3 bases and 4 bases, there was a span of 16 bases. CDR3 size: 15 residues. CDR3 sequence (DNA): TGTGCCAGTAGTATGAATCTGGATCGAGGTTACGAGCAGTACTTC. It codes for CASSMNLDRGYEQYF.

In DNA form, the CDR3 reads TGTGCCAGCAGAAAAACCGGGACAGGGGCCGGGGAGCTGTTTTTT. It specifies CASRKTGTGAGELFF. The chain couples TRBV6-6 to TRBJ2-2; 10 nucleotides agree with TRBD1. The V and J ends lost 6 bases and 6 bases, in that order; junction bases with no gene match: 7. The CDR3 spans 15 residues. The V gene's germline CDR1 is MNHNY and CDR2 SVGAGI (reference sequence).

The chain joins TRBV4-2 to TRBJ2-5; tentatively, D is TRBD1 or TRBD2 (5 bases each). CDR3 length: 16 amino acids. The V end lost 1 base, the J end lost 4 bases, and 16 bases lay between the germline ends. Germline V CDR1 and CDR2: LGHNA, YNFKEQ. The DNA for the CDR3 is TGTGCCAGCAGCCAAGTAGGGACCGAGGAAGGAGAGACCCAGTACTTC. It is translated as CASSQVGTEEGETQYF.

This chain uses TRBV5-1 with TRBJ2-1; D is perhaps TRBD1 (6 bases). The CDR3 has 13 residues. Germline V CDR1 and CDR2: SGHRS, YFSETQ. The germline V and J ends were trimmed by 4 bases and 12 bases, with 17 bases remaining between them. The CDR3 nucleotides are TGCGCCAGCAGCCTAGGGGGAGACTTAGGGCAGTTCTTC. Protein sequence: CASSLGGDLGQFF.

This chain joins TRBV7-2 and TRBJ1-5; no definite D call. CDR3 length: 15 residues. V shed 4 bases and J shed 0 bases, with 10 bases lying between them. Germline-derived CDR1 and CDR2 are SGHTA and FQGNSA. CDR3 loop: CASSWTEGSNQPQHF. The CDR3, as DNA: TGTGCCAGCAGCTGGACCGAGGGTAGCAATCAGCCCCAGCATTTT.

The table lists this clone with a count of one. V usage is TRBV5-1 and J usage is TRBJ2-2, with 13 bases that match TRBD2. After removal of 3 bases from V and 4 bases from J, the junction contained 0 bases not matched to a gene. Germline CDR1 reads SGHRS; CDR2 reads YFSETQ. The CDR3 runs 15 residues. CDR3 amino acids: CASSWTSGSTGELFF. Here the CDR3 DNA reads TGCGCCAGCAGCTGGACTAGCGGGAGCACCGGGGAGCTGTTTTTT.

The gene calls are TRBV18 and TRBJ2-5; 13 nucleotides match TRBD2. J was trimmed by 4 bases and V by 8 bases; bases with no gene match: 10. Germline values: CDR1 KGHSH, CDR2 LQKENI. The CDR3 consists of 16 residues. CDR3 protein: CASQVSTSGRGETQYF. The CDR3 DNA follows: TGTGCCAGCCAAGTCTCCACTAGCGGGAGGGGAGAGACCCAGTACTTC.

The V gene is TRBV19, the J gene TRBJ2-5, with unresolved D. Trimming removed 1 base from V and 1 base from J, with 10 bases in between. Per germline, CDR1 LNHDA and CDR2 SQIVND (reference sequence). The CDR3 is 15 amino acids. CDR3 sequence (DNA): TGTGCCAGTAGTATAGGGCTCAGCATCCAAGAGACCCAGTACTTC. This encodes CASSIGLSIQETQYF.

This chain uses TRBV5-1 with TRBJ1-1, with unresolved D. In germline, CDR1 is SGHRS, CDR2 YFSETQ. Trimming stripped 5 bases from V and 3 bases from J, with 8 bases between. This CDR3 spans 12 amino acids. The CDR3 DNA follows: TGCGCCAGCAGGAGGGAGGACACTGAAGCTTTCTTT. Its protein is CASRREDTEAFF.

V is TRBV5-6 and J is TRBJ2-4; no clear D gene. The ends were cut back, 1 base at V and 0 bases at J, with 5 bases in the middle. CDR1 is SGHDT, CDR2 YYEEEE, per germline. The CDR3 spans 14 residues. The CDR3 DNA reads TGTGCCAGCAGCTTGAGGCAAGCCAAAAACATTCAGTACTTC. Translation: CASSLRQAKNIQYF.

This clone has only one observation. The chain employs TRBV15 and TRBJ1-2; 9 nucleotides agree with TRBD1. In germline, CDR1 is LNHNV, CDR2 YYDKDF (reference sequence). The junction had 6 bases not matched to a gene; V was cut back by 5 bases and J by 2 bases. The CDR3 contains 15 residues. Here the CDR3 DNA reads TGTGCCACCAGCCCACAAGGGACAGGGAACTATGGCTACACCTTC. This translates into CATSPQGTGNYGYTF. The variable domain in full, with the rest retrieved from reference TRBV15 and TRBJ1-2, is DAMVIQNPRYQVTQFGKPVTLSCSQTLNHNVMYWYQQKSSQAPKLLFHYYDKDFNNEADTPDNFQSRRPNTSFCFLDIRSPGLGDTAMYLCATSPQGTGNYGYTFGSGTRLTVV.

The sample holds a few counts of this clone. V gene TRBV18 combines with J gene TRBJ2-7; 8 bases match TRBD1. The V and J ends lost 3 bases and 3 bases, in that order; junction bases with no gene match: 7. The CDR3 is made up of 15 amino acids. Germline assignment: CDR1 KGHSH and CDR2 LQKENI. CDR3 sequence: CASSPPGQAGYEQYF. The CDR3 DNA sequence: TGTGCCAGCTCACCCCCGGGACAGGCAGGCTACGAGCAGTACTTC.

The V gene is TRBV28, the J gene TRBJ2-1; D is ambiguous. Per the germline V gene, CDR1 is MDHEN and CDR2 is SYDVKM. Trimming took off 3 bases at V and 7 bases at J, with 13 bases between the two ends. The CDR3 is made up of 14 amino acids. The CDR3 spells CASSLRRTGNEQFF. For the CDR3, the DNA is TGTGCCAGCAGTTTGAGACGGACGGGTAATGAGCAGTTCTTC. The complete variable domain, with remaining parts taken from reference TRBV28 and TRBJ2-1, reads DVKVTQSSRYLVKRTGEKVFLECVQDMDHENMFWYRQDPGLGLRLIYFSYDVKMKEKGDIPEGYSVSREKKERFSLILESASTNQTSMYLCASSLRRTGNEQFFGPGTRLTVL.

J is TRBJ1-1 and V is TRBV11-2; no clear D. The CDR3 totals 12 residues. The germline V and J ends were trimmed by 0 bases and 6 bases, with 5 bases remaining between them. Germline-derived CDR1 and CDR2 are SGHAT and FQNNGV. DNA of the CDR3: TGTGCCAGCAGCTTAGAACACGCTGAAGCTTTCTTT. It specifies CASSLEHAEAFF.

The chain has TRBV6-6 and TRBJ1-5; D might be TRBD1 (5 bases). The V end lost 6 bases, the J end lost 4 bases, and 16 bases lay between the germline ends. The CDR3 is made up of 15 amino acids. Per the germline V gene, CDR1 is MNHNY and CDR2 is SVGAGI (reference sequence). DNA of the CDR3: TGTGCCAGCAGGGGAGAAATGGGGCGGAATCAGCCCCAGCATTTT. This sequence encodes CASRGEMGRNQPQHF.

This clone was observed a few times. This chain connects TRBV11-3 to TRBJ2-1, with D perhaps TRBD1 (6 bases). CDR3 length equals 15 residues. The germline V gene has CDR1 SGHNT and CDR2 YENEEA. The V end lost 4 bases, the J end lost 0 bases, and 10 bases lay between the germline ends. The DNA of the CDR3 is TGTGCCAGCAGCTCAACAGGGAGCTCCTACAATGAGCAGTTCTTC. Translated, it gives CASSSTGSSYNEQFF.

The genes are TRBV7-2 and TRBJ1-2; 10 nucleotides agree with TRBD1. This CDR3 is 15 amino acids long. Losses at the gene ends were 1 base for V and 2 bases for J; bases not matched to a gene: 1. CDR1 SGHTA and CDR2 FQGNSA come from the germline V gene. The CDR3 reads CASSLGQGANYGYTF. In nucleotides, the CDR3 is TGTGCCAGCAGCTTAGGACAGGGGGCAAACTATGGCTACACCTTC. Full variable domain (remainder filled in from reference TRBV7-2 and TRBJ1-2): GAGVSQSPSNKVTEKGKDVELRCDPISGHTALYWYRQSLGQGLEFLIYFQGNSAPDKSGLPSDRFSAERTGGSVSTLTIQRTQQEDSAVYLCASSLGQGANYGYTFGSGTRLTVV.

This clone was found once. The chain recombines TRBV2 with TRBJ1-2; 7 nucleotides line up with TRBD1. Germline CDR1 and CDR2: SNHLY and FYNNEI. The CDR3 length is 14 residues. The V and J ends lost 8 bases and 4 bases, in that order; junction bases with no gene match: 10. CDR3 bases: TGTGCCAGCCGTCCCAGGGGGGGAGTCTATGGCTACACCTTC. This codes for CASRPRGGVYGYTF.